The entry that follows covers one T cell receptor (beta chain) sequence. This entry is derived from a study of neurological immune-mediated disorders. The trim removed 4 bases at V and 6 bases at J, leaving 7 bases unmatched. Germline CDR1 is SQVTM and CDR2 is ANQGSEA. The CDR3 is 13 amino acids. Unsorted libraries used 2 million PBMCs kept at -80 degrees C. MiXCR was run by TCRdb on the 5' RACE reads, yielding one entry per CDR3 protein. Here the sample spans 50,000 or so distinct CDR3 sequences, around 25% being singletons. This chain connects TRBV29-1 to TRBJ2-7; 9 bases map to TRBD1. This TCR derives from a woman in her 70s in good health. The sample comprised PBMCs. For the CDR3, the DNA is TGCAGCGTTGTATCGGGACAGGGTGGCGAGCAGTACTTC. Translation gives CSVVSGQGGEQYF.